This TCR beta chain is drawn from a study of T cells after yellow fever vaccination. This clonotype was counted a few times. CDR1 is MGHDK and CDR2 is SYGVNS in the germline V gene. The CDR3 sequence is 13 residues long. V was clipped by 3 bases and J by 3 bases, with 7 bases between them. Each CDR3 protein gets one entry after TCRdb re-called the 5' RACE reads with MiXCR. This sample has around 590,000 distinct CDR3 sequences, with about 12% found just once. The chain links TRBV25-1 to TRBJ2-3; D unresolved. The receptor's source is a man younger than 40 who received the YFV17D yellow fever vaccine. Sequenced material: PBMCs, taken on the day of the yellow fever booster vaccination. CDR3 region: CASSDHNTDTQYF. Here the CDR3 DNA reads TGTGCCAGCAGTGACCATAATACAGATACGCAGTATTTT. Filled out from reference TRBV25-1 and TRBJ2-3, the complete variable domain reads EADIYQTPRYLVIGTGKKITLECSQTMGHDKMYWYQQDPGMELHLIHYSYGVNSTEKGDLSSESTVSRIRTEHFPLTLESARPSHTSQYLCASSDHNTDTQYFGPGTRLTVL.